These 9 T cell receptor beta chains came from one sample sequenced in a study of blood T cells in healthy people across ages. Then a second PCR, running about 7 to 11 cycles, was carried out with a sample-barcoded 5' primer and a J-beta primer mix. MiXCR, run by TCRdb on the 5' RACE reads, gives a single entry per CDR3 protein. The table has some 1.5 million distinct CDR3 sequences, 40% to 45% seen once. Sequencing was done on a sample of blood. These receptors all come from a young woman in good health.

The V gene is TRBV4-3, the J gene TRBJ2-5; TRBD2 matches 8 bases. CDR3 length: 15 amino acids. J lost 5 bases, V lost 0 bases, and 5 bases had no gene match. Looked up from germline, CDR1 is LGHNA and CDR2 is YSLEER. The CDR3 protein is CASSQELAGGETQYF. CDR3 bases: TGCGCCAGCAGCCAAGAATTGGCGGGGGGTGAGACCCAGTACTTC.

This clonotype occurred a few times. The chain is built from TRBV24-1 and TRBJ2-3; D is ambiguous. The CDR3 covers 13 residues. V dropped 3 bases and J dropped 5 bases, with 8 bases sitting between them. The germline gives CDR1 KGHDR, CDR2 SFDVKD. The CDR3 reads CATSDPPRDTQYF. Here the CDR3 DNA reads TGTGCCACCAGTGATCCCCCCCGAGATACGCAGTATTTT.

This clonotype was detected many times. The chain uses TRBV29-1 and TRBJ1-2, with unresolved D. Deletions cut 5 bases from V and 4 bases from J, with 11 bases between. The CDR3 totals 12 residues. CDR1 SQVTM and CDR2 ANQGSEA come from the germline V gene. The CDR3 coding sequence is TGCAGCGTTTGGCTTGGGATCTATGGCTACACCTTC. Its protein product is CSVWLGIYGYTF.

This clonotype showed up just a few times. The chain couples TRBV15 to TRBJ2-5; no firm D call. This CDR3 comprises 14 residues. Trimming removed 3 bases from V and 2 bases from J, with 10 bases in between. Germline V gene sequence: CDR1 LNHNV, CDR2 YYDKDF (reference sequence). The CDR3 region is CATSRSLGQETQYF. Written as DNA, the CDR3 is TGTGCCACCAGCAGGTCGTTAGGGCAAGAGACCCAGTACTTC. Full variable domain (rest looked up from reference TRBV15 and TRBJ2-5): DAMVIQNPRYQVTQFGKPVTLSCSQTLNHNVMYWYQQKSSQAPKLLFHYYDKDFNNEADTPDNFQSRRPNTSFCFLDIRSPGLGDTAMYLCATSRSLGQETQYFGPGTRLLVL.

The chain has TRBV4-1 and TRBJ1-1, with D possibly matching TRBD1 (5 bases). This CDR3 comprises 13 residues. V gave up 9 bases and J gave up 4 bases, with 15 bases separating them. CDR1 and CDR2 from the germline V gene are MGHRA and YSYEKL. The CDR3 bases are TGCGCCAGTGCTTTAAGGGGAGGCACTGAAGCTTTCTTT. This encodes CASALRGGTEAFF.

This chain joins TRBV20-1 and TRBJ2-1; 11 nucleotides agree with TRBD2. CDR1 is DFQATT, CDR2 SNEGSKA, per germline (reference sequence). The CDR3 consists of 14 residues. V trimming: 6 bases; J trimming: 4 bases; junction bases outside the gene matches: 5. This chain's CDR3 is CSAYGLAGYNEQFF. In nucleotides, the CDR3 is TGCAGTGCGTACGGACTAGCGGGTTACAATGAGCAGTTCTTC.

This chain joins TRBV5-6 and TRBJ2-7; 7 bases are shared with TRBD1. Germline CDR1 SGHDT, CDR2 YYEEEE. The CDR3 has 13 residues. V was clipped by 4 bases and J by 3 bases; unmatched bases: 4. The CDR3: CASSTWTGYEQYF. DNA of the CDR3: TGTGCCAGCAGCACTTGGACAGGCTACGAGCAGTACTTC. Complete variable domain (other parts from reference TRBV5-6 and TRBJ2-7): DAGVTQSPTHLIKTRGQQVTLRCSPKSGHDTVSWYQQALGQGPQFIFQYYEEEERQRGNFPDRFSGHQFPNYSSELNVNALLLGDSALYLCASSTWTGYEQYFGPGTRLTVT.

The chain combines TRBV28 with TRBJ2-1, with 8 bases matching TRBD1. Unmatched junction bases numbered 14, after V lost 7 bases and J lost 0 bases. This CDR3 has 18 amino acids. Germline V gene data show CDR1 as MDHEN and CDR2 as SYDVKM. CDR3: CASTPVPGGLVSYNEQFF. CDR3 bases: TGTGCCAGCACCCCTGTCCCAGGGGGCCTCGTCTCCTACAATGAGCAGTTCTTC.

J is TRBJ2-5 and V is TRBV11-3, with TRBD1 matching over 9 bases. Germline CDR1 and CDR2: SGHNT and YENEEA. Trimming took 10 bases from V and 11 from J; bases not matched to a gene: 14. The CDR3 loop spans 13 amino acids. The CDR3 region has the DNA TGTGCCACCCAGATACAGGGGGCAAGTCGGCAGTACTTC. Protein product: CATQIQGASRQYF.